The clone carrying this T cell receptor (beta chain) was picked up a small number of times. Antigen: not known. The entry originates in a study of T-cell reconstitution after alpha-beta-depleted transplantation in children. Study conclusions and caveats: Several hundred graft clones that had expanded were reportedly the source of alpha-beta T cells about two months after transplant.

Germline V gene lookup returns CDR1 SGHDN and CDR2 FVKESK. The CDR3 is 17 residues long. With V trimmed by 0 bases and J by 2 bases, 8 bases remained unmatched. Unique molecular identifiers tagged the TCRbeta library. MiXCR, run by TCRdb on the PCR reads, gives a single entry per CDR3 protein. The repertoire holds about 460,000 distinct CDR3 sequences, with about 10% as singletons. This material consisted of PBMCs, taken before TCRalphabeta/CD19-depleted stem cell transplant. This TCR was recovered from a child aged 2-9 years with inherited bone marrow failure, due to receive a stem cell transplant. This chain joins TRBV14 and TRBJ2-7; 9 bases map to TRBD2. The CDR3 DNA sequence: TGTGCCAGCAGCCAAGATATAGGTCTAGCGGGACCCTACGAGCAGTACTTC. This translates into CASSQDIGLAGPYEQYF.